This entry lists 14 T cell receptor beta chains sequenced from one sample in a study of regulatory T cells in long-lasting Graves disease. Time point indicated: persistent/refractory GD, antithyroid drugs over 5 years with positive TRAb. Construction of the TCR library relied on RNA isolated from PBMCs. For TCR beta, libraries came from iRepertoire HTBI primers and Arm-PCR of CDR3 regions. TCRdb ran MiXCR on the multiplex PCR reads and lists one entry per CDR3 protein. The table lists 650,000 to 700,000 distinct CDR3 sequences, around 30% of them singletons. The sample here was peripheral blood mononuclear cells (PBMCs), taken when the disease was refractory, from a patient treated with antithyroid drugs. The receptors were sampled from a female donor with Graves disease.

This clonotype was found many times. This CDR3 reads CASSLRQTSGIPYEQYF. CDR3 DNA: TGTGCCAGCAGTTTGCGCCAGACTAGCGGGATCCCCTACGAGCAGTACTTC. The rearrangement links TRBV6-2 or TRBV6-3 to TRBJ2-7; 11 bases line up with TRBD2. CDR1 and CDR2 (germline): MNHEY, SVGEGT. J was trimmed by 2 bases and V by 4 bases; bases with no gene match: 10. There are 17 residues in the CDR3.

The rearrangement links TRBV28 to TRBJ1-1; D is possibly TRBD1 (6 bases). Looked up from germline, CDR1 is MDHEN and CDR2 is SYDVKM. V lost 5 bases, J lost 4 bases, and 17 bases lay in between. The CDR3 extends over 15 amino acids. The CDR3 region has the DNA TGTGCCAGCAGTCCCGGACAGCTCGGATCCACTGAAGCTTTCTTT. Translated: CASSPGQLGSTEAFF. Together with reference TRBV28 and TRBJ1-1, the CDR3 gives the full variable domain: DVKVTQSSRYLVKRTGEKVFLECVQDMDHENMFWYRQDPGLGLRLIYFSYDVKMKEKGDIPEGYSVSREKKERFSLILESASTNQTSMYLCASSPGQLGSTEAFFGQGTRLTVV.

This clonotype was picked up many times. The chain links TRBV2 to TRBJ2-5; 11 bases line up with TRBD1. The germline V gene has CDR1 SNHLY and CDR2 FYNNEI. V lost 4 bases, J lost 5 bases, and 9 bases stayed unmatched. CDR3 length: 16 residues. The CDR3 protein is CASSAHRTGGGETQYF. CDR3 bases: TGTGCCAGCAGTGCTCACAGGACAGGGGGCGGTGAGACCCAGTACTTC.

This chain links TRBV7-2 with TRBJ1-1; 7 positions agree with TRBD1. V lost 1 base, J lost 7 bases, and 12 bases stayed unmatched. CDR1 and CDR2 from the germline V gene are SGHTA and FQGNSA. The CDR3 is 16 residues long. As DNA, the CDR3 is TGTGCCAGCAGCTTAGGGACAGGAGGTCAGCATGGTGAAGCTTTCTTT. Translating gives CASSLGTGGQHGEAFF.

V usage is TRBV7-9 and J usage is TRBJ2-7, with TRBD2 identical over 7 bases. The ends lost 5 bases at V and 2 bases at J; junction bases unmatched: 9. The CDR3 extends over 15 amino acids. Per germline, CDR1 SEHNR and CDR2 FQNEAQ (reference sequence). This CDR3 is CASSRPGGGPYEQYF. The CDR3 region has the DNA TGTGCCAGCAGCCGTCCGGGGGGAGGGCCCTACGAGCAGTACTTC.

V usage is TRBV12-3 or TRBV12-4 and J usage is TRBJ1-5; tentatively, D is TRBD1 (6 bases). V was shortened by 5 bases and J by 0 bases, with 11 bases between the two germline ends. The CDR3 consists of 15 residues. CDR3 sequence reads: CASSPGTLSNQPQHF. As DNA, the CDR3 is TGTGCCAGCAGTCCCGGGACACTTAGCAATCAGCCCCAGCATTTT.

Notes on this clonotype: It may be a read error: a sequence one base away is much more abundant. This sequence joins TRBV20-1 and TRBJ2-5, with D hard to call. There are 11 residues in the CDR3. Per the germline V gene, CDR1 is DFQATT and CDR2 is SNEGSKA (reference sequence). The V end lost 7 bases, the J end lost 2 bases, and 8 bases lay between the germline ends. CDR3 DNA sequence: TGCAGTGGTGTCGCACAAGAGACCCAGTACTTC. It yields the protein CSGVAQETQYF.

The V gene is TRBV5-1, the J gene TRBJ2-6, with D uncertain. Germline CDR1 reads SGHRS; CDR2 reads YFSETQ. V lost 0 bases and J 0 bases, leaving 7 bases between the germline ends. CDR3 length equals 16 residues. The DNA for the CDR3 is TGCGCCAGCAGCTTGGCGTCCCGCTCTGGGGCCAACGTCCTGACTTTC. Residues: CASSLASRSGANVLTF.

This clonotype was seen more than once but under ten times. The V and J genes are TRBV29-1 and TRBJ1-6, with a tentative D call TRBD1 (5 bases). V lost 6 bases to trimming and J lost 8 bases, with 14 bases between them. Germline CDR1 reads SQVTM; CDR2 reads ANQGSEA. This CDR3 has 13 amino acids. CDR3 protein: CSVKAQEDSPLHF. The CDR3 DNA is TGCAGCGTCAAGGCACAGGAAGATTCACCCCTCCACTTT.

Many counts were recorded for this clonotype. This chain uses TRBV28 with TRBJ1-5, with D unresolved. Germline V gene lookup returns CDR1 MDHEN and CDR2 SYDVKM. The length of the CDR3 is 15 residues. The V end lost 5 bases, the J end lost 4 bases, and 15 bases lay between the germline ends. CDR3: CASSPLMGLNQPQHF. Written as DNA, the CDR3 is TGTGCCAGCAGTCCCCTGATGGGGTTGAATCAGCCCCAGCATTTT.

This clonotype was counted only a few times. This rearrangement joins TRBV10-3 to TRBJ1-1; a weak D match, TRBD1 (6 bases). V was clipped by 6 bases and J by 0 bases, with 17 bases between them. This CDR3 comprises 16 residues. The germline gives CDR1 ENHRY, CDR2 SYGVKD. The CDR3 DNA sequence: TGTGCCATCAGGCAGGTACAGGGACCCATGAACACTGAAGCTTTCTTT. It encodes CAIRQVQGPMNTEAFF.

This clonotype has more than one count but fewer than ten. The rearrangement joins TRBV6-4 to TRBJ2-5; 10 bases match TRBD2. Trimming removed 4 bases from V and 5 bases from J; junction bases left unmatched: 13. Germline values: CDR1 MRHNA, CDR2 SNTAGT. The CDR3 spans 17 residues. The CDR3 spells CASSGGTSARPGETQYF. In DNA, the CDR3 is TGTGCCAGCAGTGGGGGGACTAGCGCCCGGCCGGGGGAGACCCAGTACTTC.

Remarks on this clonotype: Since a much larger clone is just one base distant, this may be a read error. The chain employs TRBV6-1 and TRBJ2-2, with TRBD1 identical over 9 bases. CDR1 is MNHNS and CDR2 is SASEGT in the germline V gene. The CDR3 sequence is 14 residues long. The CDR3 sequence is CASRGTGNTVELFF. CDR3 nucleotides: TGTGCCAGCAGAGGGACAGGGAACACCGTGGAGCTGTTTTTT.

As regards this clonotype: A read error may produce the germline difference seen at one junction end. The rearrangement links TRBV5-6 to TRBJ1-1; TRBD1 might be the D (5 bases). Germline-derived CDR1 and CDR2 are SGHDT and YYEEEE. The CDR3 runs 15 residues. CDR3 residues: CASSGEWGLNTEALF. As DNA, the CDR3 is TGTGCCAGCAGCGGGGAATGGGGGTTGAACACTGAAGCTCTCTTT.